The source of this TCR beta chain is a study of OX40 agonist ivuxolimab in advanced cancers. In terms of the full investigation: Ivuxolimab was a fully human IgG2 agonistic monoclonal antibody targeting the costimulatory receptor OX40 (CD134). The paper describes the monotherapy dose-escalation part (N of about 54 patients) of the phase I trial of ivuxolimab. Patients were allowed to have had prior anti-PD-1, anti-PD-L1 or anti-CTLA-4 therapy, and about 40% of the dose-escalation patients had been treated with checkpoint inhibitors. Intravenous ivuxolimab was administered to patients every 2 weeks at six dose levels: 0.01, 0.1, 0.3, 1.5, 3 and 10 mg/kg. The point of sequencing TCRbeta in the periphery was to test whether ivuxolimab changed TCR sequence diversity and drove clonal T-cell expansion. Partial responses were achieved by three dose-escalation patients, of whom one had hepatocellular carcinoma and two had cutaneous melanoma. In the dose-escalation cohort, approximately 83% of patients were male, and the mean age was 60 years with a range of roughly 20 to 79. Among the roughly 50 dose-escalation patients, about 20 had hepatocellular carcinoma, around 15 melanoma, 9 renal cell carcinoma and 9 head and neck cancer. General study outcomes and caveats: After ivuxolimab, CD8+ T cells had more expanded clones than CD4+ T cells on average. The antigen specificity of the peripheral T cells that underwent clonal expansion was not determined. At doses of 0.1 to 3.0 mg/kg, clonal expansion of both CD4+ and CD8+ T cells in blood was seen between baseline and week 6. In the 0.1-3.0 mg/kg groups, partial responders were among the patients with the lowest normalized peripheral clonal expansion, particularly in CD8+ T cells. Low levels of normalized T-cell clonal expansion were also shown by some nonresponding patients.

V is cut back by 2 bases and J by 2 bases, with 1 base in the junction unmatched. CDR1 MNHEY and CDR2 SVGAGI were looked up in the germline V gene. The CDR3 holds 14 amino acids from the cysteine to the phenylalanine. Here the CDR3 DNA is all that survives: 42 bases in frame from base 1. The trial excluded patients who had a history of autoimmune disease or who were on systemic immunosuppression. Peripheral blood for TCR sequencing was collected from all dose cohorts at baseline, on cycle 4 day 1, and on cycle 7 day 1. Samples came from an open-label, multicenter, first-in-human phase I dose-escalation trial of ivuxolimab. The trial enrolled adults with locally advanced or metastatic head and neck squamous cell, hepatocellular, melanoma or renal cell carcinoma. CD4+ and CD8+ T cells were sorted separately from peripheral blood before TCR sequencing. Of note for this clone: It has no known antigen specificity. The record has no base qualities; no much larger clone is one base away.

For sequencing of the TCRbeta CDR3 region, genomic DNA was extracted from the sorted cells. The immunoSEQ Assay was used to sequence the TCRbeta CDR3 regions. Drawn from immuneACCESS, this table holds only the in-frame rearrangements with V and J called that TCRdb kept. Clones are partly lost; checked studies trace under half to an unresolved V gene and leave the rest unexplained. The sample table lists more than 60,000 clones, 80% to 90% of them with a count of one. Of the sample, roughly 4% is held by the ten largest clones. The receptor's source is an adult with an advanced solid tumor such as melanoma, head and neck, liver or kidney cancer. The sample consisted of CD4+ or CD8+ T cells sorted from blood, taken in a trial of the OX40 agonist ivuxolimab. In this chain, TRBV6-5 is recombined with TRBJ2-3; TRBD2 lines up with 7 middle nucleotides. The nucleotide sequence reads TGTGCCAGCAGTTACGGGACTACCACAGATACGCAGTATTTT. Protein translation: CASSYGTTTDTQYF.